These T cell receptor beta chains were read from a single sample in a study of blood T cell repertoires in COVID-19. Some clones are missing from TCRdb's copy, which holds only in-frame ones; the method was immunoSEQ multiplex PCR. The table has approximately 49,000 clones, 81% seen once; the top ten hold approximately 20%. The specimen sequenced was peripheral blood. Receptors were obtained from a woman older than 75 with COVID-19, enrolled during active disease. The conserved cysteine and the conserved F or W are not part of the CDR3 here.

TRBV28,ASSFPENTEAF
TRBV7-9,ASSLSLQANYEQY
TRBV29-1,SAEEAGRANVLT
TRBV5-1,ASSLGQGASDTQY
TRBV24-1,ATSDLTSGRGDTDTQY
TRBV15,ATREGREGTGELF
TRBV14,ASSPRRAQYNEQF
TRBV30,AWRPGQGLYT
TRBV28,ASRETGTRSPYTDTQY
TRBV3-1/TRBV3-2,ASSRGGDQPQH
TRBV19,ASSSPREATNEKLF
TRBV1,TSRTGGAHYGYT
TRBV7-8,ASITGQGFTEAF
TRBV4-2,ASSPGLAGTEQF
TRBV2,ASTSAALANEQF
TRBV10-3,AIWGGTGQTQY
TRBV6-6,ASSFGGQAQEQY